The 22 T cell receptor beta chains below all came from one sample that was sequenced in a study of blood T cell repertoires in COVID-19. Sequenced by immunoSEQ multiplex PCR; TCRdb stores in-frame clones only, minus some. The repertoire includes about 85,000 clones, roughly 87% of them detected once, and roughly 5.4% sits in the top ten. The sequencing sample was made of peripheral blood. These receptors all come from a man between 60 and 75 years old with acute or convalescent COVID-19.

The V and J genes are TRBV5-4 and TRBJ2-2; D is undetermined. Trimming removed 2 bases from V and 3 bases from J, with 14 bases in between. Germline values: CDR1 SGHNT, CDR2 YYREEE (reference sequence). The CDR3 is 16 residues long. CDR3: CASSFRLELYTGELFF. In DNA, the CDR3 is TGTGCCAGCAGCTTTAGGCTAGAACTTTACACCGGGGAGCTGTTTTTT.

This sequence joins TRBV3-1 (or the pseudogene TRBV3-2) and TRBJ2-3; possibly TRBD1 for D (5 bases). V shed 4 bases and J shed 0 bases, with 14 bases lying between them. The length of the CDR3 is 16 residues. Germline CDR1 is LGHDT and CDR2 is YNNKEL (reference sequence). CDR3 coding DNA: TGTGCCAGCAGCCCCTTCGGACATACTAGCACAGATACGCAGTATTTT. This encodes CASSPFGHTSTDTQYF.

The chain links TRBV19 to TRBJ1-2; TRBD1 might be the D (6 bases). Looked up from germline, CDR1 is LNHDA and CDR2 is SQIVND (reference sequence). Trimming removed 1 base at V and 8 bases at J, with 17 bases between. CDR3 length equals 15 residues. The CDR3 DNA reads as TGTGCCAGTAGTATAGGAGGCGGGGGCTATGGAGGCTACACCTTC. This translates into CASSIGGGGYGGYTF.

The chain joins TRBV3-1 (or the pseudogene TRBV3-2) to TRBJ2-3; 8 bases agree with TRBD2. CDR3 size: 16 residues. V was clipped by 1 base and J by 2 bases; unmatched bases: 5. Germline V gene lookup returns CDR1 LGHDT and CDR2 YNNKEL (reference sequence). The CDR3 DNA is TGTGCCAGCAGCCAAGTGGGGCGGGGGGCCACAGATACGCAGTATTTT. As protein: CASSQVGRGATDTQYF.

The chain has TRBV2 and TRBJ1-5; tentatively, D is TRBD1 (6 bases). V lost 4 bases, J lost 3 bases, and 10 bases lay in between. In germline, CDR1 is SNHLY, CDR2 FYNNEI. This CDR3 has 14 residues. In DNA form, the CDR3 reads TGTGCCAGCAGTGGACAGGCAGACAATCAGCCCCAGCATTTT. Translation: CASSGQADNQPQHF.

The CDR3 DNA sequence: TGTGCCAGCAGCCTCGGGGAGGGCAATCAGCCCCAGCATTTT. Protein sequence: CASSLGEGNQPQHF. The chain is built from TRBV7-8 and TRBJ1-5, with D uncertain. CDR3 length: 14 amino acids. V lost 5 bases and J 2 bases, leaving 10 bases between the germline ends. CDR1 is SGHVS, CDR2 FQNEAQ, per germline.

The CDR3 spells CASSQSGARREKLFF. The CDR3 coding sequence is TGTGCCAGCAGCCAATCAGGGGCGCGAAGGGAAAAACTGTTTTTT. The genes are TRBV3-1 (or the pseudogene TRBV3-2) and TRBJ1-4, with D possibly being TRBD1 (6 bases). Trimming cost V 2 bases and J 8 bases, with 15 bases left between them. The CDR3 has 15 residues. Germline CDR1 and CDR2: LGHDT and YNNKEL (reference sequence).

The rearrangement joins TRBV9 to TRBJ1-1; 7 nucleotides align to TRBD1. Germline V gene sequence: CDR1 SGDLS, CDR2 YYNGEE. Trimming took 3 bases from V and 0 from J; bases not matched to a gene: 5. There are 15 residues in the CDR3. The CDR3 DNA sequence: TGTGCCAGCAGCGCCGACAGGGCCATGAACACTGAAGCTTTCTTT. As protein: CASSADRAMNTEAFF.

This clone appeared a single time. The chain combines TRBV13 with TRBJ1-2, with 8 bases matching TRBD1. Germline CDR1 PRHDT, CDR2 FYEKMQ (reference sequence). There are 14 residues in the CDR3. V lost 0 bases, J lost 5 bases, and 2 bases stayed unmatched. DNA of the CDR3: TGTGCCAGCAGCTTAGGGGACAGGGCGTATGGCTACACCTTC. The encoded protein is CASSLGDRAYGYTF.

This clone came up once. V gene TRBV19 combines with J gene TRBJ2-7; 10 bases line up with TRBD1. This CDR3 contains 15 residues. V was clipped by 6 bases and J by 5 bases; unmatched bases: 10. The germline gives CDR1 LNHDA, CDR2 SQIVND (reference sequence). The CDR3 DNA reads TGTGCCAGTAGGGAGACAGGGGGCGTGATAAACGAGCAGTACTTC. Amino acids: CASRETGGVINEQYF. The variable domain in full, with the rest retrieved from reference TRBV19 and TRBJ2-7, is DGGITQSPKYLFRKEGQNVTLSCEQNLNHDAMYWYRQDPGQGLRLIYYSQIVNDFQKGDIAEGYSVSREKKESFPLTVTSAQKNPTAFYLCASRETGGVINEQYFGPGTRLTVT.

The gene calls are TRBV5-4 and TRBJ1-4, with D possibly being TRBD1 (5 bases). The CDR3 totals 14 residues. Germline V gene lookup returns CDR1 SGHNT and CDR2 YYREEE (reference sequence). V lost 0 bases and J 2 bases, leaving 5 bases between the germline ends. CDR3 residues: CASSLGQTNEKLFF. The CDR3 DNA follows: TGTGCCAGCAGCTTGGGACAGACTAATGAAAAACTGTTTTTT.

This clone was seen more than once but under ten times. The J gene is TRBJ1-2, the V gene TRBV9, with TRBD1 identical over 12 bases. This CDR3 comprises 15 residues. Germline CDR1 SGDLS, CDR2 YYNGEE. J was trimmed by 7 bases and V by 4 bases; bases with no gene match: 8. This CDR3 reads CASSTPGQGASGYTF. For the CDR3, the DNA is TGTGCCAGCAGCACTCCGGGACAGGGGGCGAGTGGCTACACCTTC. The full variable domain, its missing parts supplied by reference TRBV9 and TRBJ1-2, is DSGVTQTPKHLITATGQRVTLRCSPRSGDLSVYWYQQSLDQGLQFLIQYYNGEERAKGNILERFSAQQFPDLHSELNLSSLELGDSALYFCASSTPGQGASGYTFGSGTRLTVV.

This clone was detected a few times. The CDR3 is CASSQRGGQADTQYF. The CDR3 DNA follows: TGTGCCAGCAGCCAGCGGGGGGGCCAGGCAGATACGCAGTATTTT. The chain has TRBV7-9 and TRBJ2-3; TRBD2 matches at 10 bases. The CDR3 is 15 residues long. Trimming cost V 5 bases and J 4 bases; bases outside gene matches: 6. CDR1 and CDR2 (germline): SEHNR, FQNEAQ (reference sequence).

The chain carries TRBV18 and TRBJ1-6; a weak D match, TRBD1 (6 bases). CDR3 length: 16 amino acids. Trimming shortened V by 2 bases and J by 7 bases, and 15 bases separated the two germline ends. CDR1 is KGHSH and CDR2 is LQKENI in the germline V gene. The CDR3 spells CASSPSTGNPNSPLHF. In DNA, the CDR3 is TGTGCCAGCTCACCATCCACAGGGAACCCCAATTCACCCCTCCACTTT.

This clone was recorded only once. The rearrangement links TRBV5-1 to TRBJ2-3; D is perhaps TRBD2 (6 bases). Trimming pared 4 bases from V and 7 bases from J, leaving 22 bases between. Looked up from germline, CDR1 is SGHRS and CDR2 is YFSETQ. The CDR3 covers 16 residues. CDR3 DNA sequence: TGCGCCAGCAGCCTCGGGGGACCAGGTGAGGGGTATACGCAGTATTTT. It specifies CASSLGGPGEGYTQYF.

This chain uses TRBV27 with TRBJ2-5, with TRBD1 matching 9 bases. CDR1 is MNHEY, CDR2 SMNVEV, per germline (reference sequence). This CDR3 comprises 15 residues. V lost 5 bases and J lost 5; bases outside the gene matches: 9. CDR3 loop: CASSPTGQGTETQYF. The CDR3 region has the DNA TGTGCCAGCAGTCCGACGGGACAGGGAACCGAGACCCAGTACTTC.

The rearrangement links TRBV6-2 or TRBV6-3 to TRBJ2-5; D may be TRBD1 (6 bases). Trimming removed 6 bases at V and 3 bases at J, with 14 bases between. Looked up from germline, CDR1 is MNHEY and CDR2 is SVGEGT. CDR3 length equals 14 residues. CDR3 nucleotide sequence: TGTGCCAGCAGCGTCGGGACAAGAAAAGAGACCCAGTACTTC. It yields the protein CASSVGTRKETQYF.

The genes are TRBV28 and TRBJ1-2, with D unclear. CDR3 length: 15 amino acids. V dropped 9 bases and J dropped 0 bases, with 17 bases sitting between them. CDR1 is MDHEN, CDR2 SYDVKM, per germline. The CDR3 spells CASSQWLVSNYGYTF. CDR3 nucleotide sequence: TGTGCCAGTTCTCAGTGGTTGGTTTCTAACTATGGCTACACCTTC.

This sequence joins TRBV30 and TRBJ2-3; D call uncertain. Germline values: CDR1 GTSNPN, CDR2 SVGIG (reference sequence). V lost 0 bases and J lost 0, with 7 bases in between. The length of the CDR3 is 14 residues. The CDR3 bases are TGTGCCTGGAGTGTGGCAGTTAGCACAGATACGCAGTATTTT. Its protein is CAWSVAVSTDTQYF. Together with reference TRBV30 and TRBJ2-3, the CDR3 gives the full variable domain: SQTIHQWPATLVQPVGSPLSLECTVEGTSNPNLYWYRQAAGRGLQLLFYSVGIGQISSEVPQNLSASRPQDRQFILSSKKLLLSDSGFYLCAWSVAVSTDTQYFGPGTRLTVL.

The chain has TRBV6-4 and TRBJ1-2, with 9 nucleotides matching TRBD1. The germline CDR1 and CDR2 sequences are MRHNA and SNTAGT. The CDR3 runs to 16 residues. The V and J ends lost 3 bases and 4 bases, in that order; junction bases with no gene match: 9. CDR3 in DNA: TGTGCCAGCAGTGAACAGGGGGCGCGTGGGGCCTATGGCTACACCTTC. This sequence encodes CASSEQGARGAYGYTF.

V is TRBV30 and J is TRBJ1-2; a possible D gene is TRBD1 (6 bases). The CDR3 extends over 13 amino acids. Trimming removed 2 bases from V and 4 bases from J, with 11 bases in between. From germline, CDR1 is GTSNPN and CDR2 SVGIG (reference sequence). The CDR3 bases are TGTGCCTGGAGTATACAGGGAATCTATGGCTACACCTTC. The encoded protein is CAWSIQGIYGYTF.

The rearrangement uses TRBV20-1 and TRBJ1-2; D call uncertain. Trimming pared 4 bases from V and 5 bases from J, leaving 8 bases between. Germline loops: CDR1 DFQATT, CDR2 SNEGSKA (reference sequence). CDR3 length: 11 residues. CDR3 in amino acids: CSATPGYGYTF. The CDR3 DNA sequence: TGCAGTGCTACTCCGGGGTATGGCTACACCTTC.